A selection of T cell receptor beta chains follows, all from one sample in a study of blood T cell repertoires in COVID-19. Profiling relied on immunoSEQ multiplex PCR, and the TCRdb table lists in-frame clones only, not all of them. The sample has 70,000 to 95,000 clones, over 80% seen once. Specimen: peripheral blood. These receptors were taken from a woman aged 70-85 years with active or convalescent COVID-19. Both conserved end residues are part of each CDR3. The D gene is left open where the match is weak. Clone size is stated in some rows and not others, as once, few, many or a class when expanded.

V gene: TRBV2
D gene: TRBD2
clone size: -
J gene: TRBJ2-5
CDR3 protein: CASTGGGYLRETQYF
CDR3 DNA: TGTGCCAGCACCGGGGGGGGGTACTTGAGGGAGACCCAGTACTTC

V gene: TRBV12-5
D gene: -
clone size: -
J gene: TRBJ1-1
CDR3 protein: CASGRGWTEAFF
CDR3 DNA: TGTGCTAGTGGAAGGGGGTGGACTGAAGCTTTCTTT

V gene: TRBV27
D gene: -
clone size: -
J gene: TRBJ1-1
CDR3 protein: CASSPTWVQDTEAFF
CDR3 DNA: TGTGCCAGCAGTCCGACATGGGTACAGGACACTGAAGCTTTCTTT

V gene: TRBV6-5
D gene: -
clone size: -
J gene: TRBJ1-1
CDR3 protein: CASSYSYQGNTEAFF
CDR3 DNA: TGTGCCAGCAGTTACTCGTACCAGGGGAACACTGAAGCTTTCTTT

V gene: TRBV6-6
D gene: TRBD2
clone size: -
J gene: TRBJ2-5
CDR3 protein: CASSSGAAGGRETQYF
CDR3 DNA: TGTGCCAGCTCTAGCGGGGCAGCGGGGGGTAGAGAGACCCAGTACTTC

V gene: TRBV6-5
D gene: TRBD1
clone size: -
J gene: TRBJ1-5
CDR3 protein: CASSPGQGIYSQHF
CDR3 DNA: TGTGCCAGCAGTCCAGGACAGGGAATATATTCCCAGCATTTT

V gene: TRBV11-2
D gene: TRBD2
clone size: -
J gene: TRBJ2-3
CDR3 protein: CASSPLAGALTDTQYF
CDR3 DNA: TGTGCCAGCAGCCCCCTAGCGGGGGCGCTCACAGATACGCAGTATTTT

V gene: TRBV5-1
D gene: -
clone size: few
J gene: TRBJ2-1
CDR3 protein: CASRLGGPNTYNEQFF
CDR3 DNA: TGCGCCAGCAGACTCGGGGGGCCCAATACCTACAATGAGCAGTTCTTC

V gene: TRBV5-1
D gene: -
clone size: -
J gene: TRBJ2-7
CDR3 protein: CASSPQGSSYEQYF
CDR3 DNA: TGCGCCAGCAGCCCGCAGGGAAGCTCCTACGAGCAGTACTTC

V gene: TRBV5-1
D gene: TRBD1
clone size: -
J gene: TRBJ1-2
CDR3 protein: CASSPGQPGYGYTF
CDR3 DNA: TGCGCCAGCAGCCCGGGACAGCCGGGTTATGGCTACACCTTC

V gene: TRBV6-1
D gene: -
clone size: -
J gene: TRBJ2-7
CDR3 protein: CASSEAGRYEQYF
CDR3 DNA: TGTGCCAGCAGTGAAGCGGGGCGTTACGAGCAGTACTTC

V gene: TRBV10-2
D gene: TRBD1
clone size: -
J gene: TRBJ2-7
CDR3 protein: CASSLAGTGSEQYF
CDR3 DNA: TGCGCCAGCAGCTTAGCCGGGACAGGGAGCGAGCAGTACTTC

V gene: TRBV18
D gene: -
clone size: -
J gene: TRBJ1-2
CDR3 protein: CASSENQGHQPGYTF
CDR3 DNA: TGTGCCAGCTCAGAAAACCAGGGGCACCAACCCGGCTACACCTTC

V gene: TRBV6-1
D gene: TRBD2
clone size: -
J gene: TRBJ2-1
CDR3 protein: CASSEGAAGVSYNEQFF
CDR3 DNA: TGTGCCAGCAGTGAAGGGGCGGCGGGGGTCTCCTACAATGAGCAGTTCTTC

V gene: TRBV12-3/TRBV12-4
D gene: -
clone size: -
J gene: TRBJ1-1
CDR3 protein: CASSLDPRAEAFF
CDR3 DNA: TGTGCCAGCAGTTTAGACCCGCGCGCTGAAGCTTTCTTT

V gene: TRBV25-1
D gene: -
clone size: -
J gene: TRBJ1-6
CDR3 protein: CASTGQLHSPLHF
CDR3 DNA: TGTGCCAGCACCGGACAGCTCCATTCACCCCTCCACTTT

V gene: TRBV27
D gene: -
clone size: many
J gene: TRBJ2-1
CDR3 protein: CASRGNGDEQFF
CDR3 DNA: TGTGCCAGCAGGGGGAACGGGGATGAGCAGTTCTTC

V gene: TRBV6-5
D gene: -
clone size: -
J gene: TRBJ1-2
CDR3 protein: CASSYRPGDYGYTF
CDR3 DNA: TGTGCCAGCAGTTACCGGCCGGGAGACTATGGCTACACCTTC

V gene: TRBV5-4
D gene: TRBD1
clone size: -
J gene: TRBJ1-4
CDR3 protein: CASSQGQLAPEKLFF
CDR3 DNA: TGTGCCAGCAGCCAGGGACAGCTAGCCCCGGAAAAACTGTTTTTT

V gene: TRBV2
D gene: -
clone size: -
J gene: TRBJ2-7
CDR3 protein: CASSLKSASGLEQYF
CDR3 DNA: TGTGCCAGCAGTCTGAAAAGTGCCAGTGGACTGGAGCAGTACTTC

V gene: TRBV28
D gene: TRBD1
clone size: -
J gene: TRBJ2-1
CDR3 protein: CASSKTGNPRDNEQFF
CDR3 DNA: TGTGCCAGCAGTAAGACAGGGAATCCACGGGACAATGAGCAGTTCTTC

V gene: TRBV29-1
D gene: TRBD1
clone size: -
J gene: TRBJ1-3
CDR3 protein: CSVATGGSGNTIYF
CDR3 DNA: TGCAGCGTTGCCACAGGGGGCTCTGGAAACACCATATATTTT

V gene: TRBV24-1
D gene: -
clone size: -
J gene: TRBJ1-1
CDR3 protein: CATRAGGNTEAFF
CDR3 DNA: TGTGCCACCAGGGCGGGGGGGAACACTGAAGCTTTCTTT

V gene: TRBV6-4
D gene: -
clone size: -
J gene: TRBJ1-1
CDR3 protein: CASSPRGDSGAEAFF
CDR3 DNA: TGTGCCAGCAGTCCCCGGGGCGACAGCGGGGCTGAAGCTTTCTTT

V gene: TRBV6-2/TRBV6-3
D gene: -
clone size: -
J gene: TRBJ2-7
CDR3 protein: CASSYVDTPAFEQYF
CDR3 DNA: TGTGCCAGCAGTTACGTCGACACCCCTGCGTTTGAGCAGTACTTC

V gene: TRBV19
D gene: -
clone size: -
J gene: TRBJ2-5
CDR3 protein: CASSIGGAGRETQYF
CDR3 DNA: TGTGCCAGTAGTATTGGAGGTGCTGGACGGGAGACCCAGTACTTC

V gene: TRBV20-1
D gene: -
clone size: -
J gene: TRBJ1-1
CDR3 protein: CSARDGGAFF
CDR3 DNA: TGCAGTGCTAGGGACGGAGGGGCTTTCTTT

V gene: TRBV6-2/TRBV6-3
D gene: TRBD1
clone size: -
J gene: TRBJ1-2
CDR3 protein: CASSAGTGLPGNYGYTF
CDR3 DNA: TGTGCCAGCAGTGCCGGGACAGGGCTGCCGGGTAACTATGGCTACACCTTC

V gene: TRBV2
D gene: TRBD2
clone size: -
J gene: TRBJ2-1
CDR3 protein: CASRALAGGYNEQFF
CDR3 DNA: TGTGCCAGCAGGGCACTAGCGGGGGGCTACAATGAGCAGTTCTTC

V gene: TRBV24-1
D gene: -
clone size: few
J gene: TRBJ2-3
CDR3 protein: CATSDPTPSAAVKDTQYF
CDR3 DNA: TGTGCCACCAGTGACCCTACTCCTAGTGCAGCCGTTAAGGATACGCAGTATTTT

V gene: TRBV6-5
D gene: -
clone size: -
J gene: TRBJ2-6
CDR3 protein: CASSYLDNSGANVLTF
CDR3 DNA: TGTGCCAGCAGTTACTTGGACAACTCTGGGGCCAACGTCCTGACTTTC

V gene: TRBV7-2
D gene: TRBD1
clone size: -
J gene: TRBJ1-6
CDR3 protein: CASSRPGQGNSPLHF
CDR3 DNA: TGTGCCAGCAGCCGGCCGGGACAGGGAAATTCACCCCTCCACTTT

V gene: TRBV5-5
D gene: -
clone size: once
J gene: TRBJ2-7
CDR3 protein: CASSLLRVSYEQYF
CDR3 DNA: TGTGCCAGCAGCTTGTTGCGGGTCTCCTACGAGCAGTACTTC

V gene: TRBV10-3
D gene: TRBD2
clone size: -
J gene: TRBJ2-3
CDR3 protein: CAITTNLPRTSGGGASTDTQYF
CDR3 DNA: TGTGCCATCACCACAAATCTCCCGAGGACTAGCGGGGGGGGAGCTAGCACAGATACGCAGTATTTT

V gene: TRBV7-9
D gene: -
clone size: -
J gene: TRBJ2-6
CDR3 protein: CASSPLPWTGSSGANVLTF
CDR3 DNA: TGTGCCAGCAGCCCTCTTCCCTGGACGGGGAGCTCTGGGGCCAACGTCCTGACTTTC

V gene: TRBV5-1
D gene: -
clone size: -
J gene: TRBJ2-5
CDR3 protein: CASSLGGQQETQYF
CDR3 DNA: TGCGCCAGCAGCTTGGGTGGACAGCAAGAGACCCAGTACTTC

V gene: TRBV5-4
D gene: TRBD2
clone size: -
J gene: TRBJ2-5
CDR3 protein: CASSMAGGGSQETQYF
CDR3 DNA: TGTGCCAGCAGCATGGCGGGCGGGGGTTCCCAAGAGACCCAGTACTTC

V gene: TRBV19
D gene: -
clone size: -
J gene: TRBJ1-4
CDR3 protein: CASISSNEKLFF
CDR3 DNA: TGTGCCAGTATCTCCTCGAATGAAAAACTGTTTTTT

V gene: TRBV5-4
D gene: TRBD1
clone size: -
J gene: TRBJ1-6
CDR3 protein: CASSYGDRDTSPLHF
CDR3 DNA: TGTGCCAGCAGCTATGGGGACAGGGACACTTCACCCCTCCACTTT

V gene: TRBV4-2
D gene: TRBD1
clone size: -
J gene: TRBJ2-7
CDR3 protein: CASSQVGQSSYEQYF
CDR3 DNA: TGTGCCAGCAGCCAAGTGGGACAGAGCTCCTACGAGCAGTACTTC

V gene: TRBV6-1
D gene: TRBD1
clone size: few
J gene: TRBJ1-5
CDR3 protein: CASSETSGGASNQPQHF
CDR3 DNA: TGTGCCAGCAGTGAAACCTCAGGGGGTGCGAGCAATCAGCCCCAGCATTTT

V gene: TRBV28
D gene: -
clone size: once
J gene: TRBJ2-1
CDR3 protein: CASSERNEQFF
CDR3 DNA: TGTGCCAGCAGTGAGAGGAATGAGCAGTTCTTC

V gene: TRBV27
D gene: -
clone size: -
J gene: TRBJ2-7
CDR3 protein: CASSLSWQGNYEQYF
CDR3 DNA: TGTGCCAGCAGTTTATCCTGGCAGGGTAACTACGAGCAGTACTTC

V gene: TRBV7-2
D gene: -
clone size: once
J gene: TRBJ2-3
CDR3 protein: CASSAGRLPTDTQYF
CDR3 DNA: TGTGCCAGCTCGGCGGGGCGACTACCCACAGATACGCAGTATTTT

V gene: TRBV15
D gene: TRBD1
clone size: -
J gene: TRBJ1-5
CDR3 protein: CATSFGQARSQHF
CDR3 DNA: TGTGCCACCAGCTTCGGACAGGCGCGGTCCCAGCATTTT

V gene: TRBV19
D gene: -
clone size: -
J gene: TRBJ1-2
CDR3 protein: CASSIVGVYYGYTF
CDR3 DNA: TGTGCCAGTAGTATTGTGGGCGTCTACTATGGCTACACCTTC

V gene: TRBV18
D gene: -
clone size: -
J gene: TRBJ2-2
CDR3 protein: CASSPGARGTGELFF
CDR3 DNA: TGTGCCAGCTCACCAGGGGCAAGAGGCACCGGGGAGCTGTTTTTT

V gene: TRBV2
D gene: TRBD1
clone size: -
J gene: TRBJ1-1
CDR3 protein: CASLGQRNTEAFF
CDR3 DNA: TGTGCCAGCTTGGGACAGAGGAACACTGAAGCTTTCTTT

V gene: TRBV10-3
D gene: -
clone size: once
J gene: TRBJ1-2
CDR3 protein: CAISEYGRGRNYGYTF
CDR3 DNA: TGTGCCATCAGTGAGTACGGCAGGGGCCGTAACTATGGCTACACCTTC

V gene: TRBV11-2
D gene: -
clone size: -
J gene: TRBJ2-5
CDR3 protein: CASSPRTRQETQYF
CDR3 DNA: TGTGCCAGCAGCCCTCGGACCCGACAGGAGACCCAGTACTTC